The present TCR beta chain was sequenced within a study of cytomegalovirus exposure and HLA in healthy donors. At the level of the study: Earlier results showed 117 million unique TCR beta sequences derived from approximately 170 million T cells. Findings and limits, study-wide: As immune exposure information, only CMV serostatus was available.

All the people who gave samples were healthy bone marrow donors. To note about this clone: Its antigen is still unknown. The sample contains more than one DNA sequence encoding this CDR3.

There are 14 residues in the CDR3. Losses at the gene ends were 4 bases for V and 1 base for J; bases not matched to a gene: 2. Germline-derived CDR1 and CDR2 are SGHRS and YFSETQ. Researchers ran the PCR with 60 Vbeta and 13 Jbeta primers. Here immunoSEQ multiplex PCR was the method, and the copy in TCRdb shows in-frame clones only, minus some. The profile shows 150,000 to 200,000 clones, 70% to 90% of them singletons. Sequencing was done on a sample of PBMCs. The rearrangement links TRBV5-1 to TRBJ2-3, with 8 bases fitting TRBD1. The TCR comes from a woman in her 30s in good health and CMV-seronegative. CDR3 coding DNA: TGCGCCAGCAGCCCGGGACAGGGCACAGATACGCAGTATTTT. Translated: CASSPGQGTDTQYF.